Sequencing of this T cell receptor (beta chain) was carried out in a study of blood T cell repertoires in COVID-19 (dated by TCRdb to 2019 to 2021). For the study in its entirety: Collaborator samples came from the United States, Italy and Spain and covered acute and convalescent phases of COVID-19. Where available, HLA class I and class II types were taken from metadata supplied by the sample provider and were not determined by assay-based typing. The prospective study material was composed of cDNA or gDNA derived from T cells, B-cell-depleted T cells, or PBMCs. Sample metadata almost always included a de-identified subject ID, COVID-19 status, age in years and sex. Samples came from the ongoing ImmuneRACE study (first 160 participants) plus 1,254 subjects from 6 global collaborators. Deeply sampled blood TCRbeta repertoires from subjects exposed to, actively infected with, or recovered from COVID-19 were included in the dataset. The repertoires were made available in a free public database intended to serve as a resource for research on the immune response to SARS-CoV-2.

Trimming costs V 3 bases and J 4 bases, and their ends lie 6 bases apart. CDR1 MNHNS and CDR2 SASEGT are derived from the germline V gene. Taken from cysteine to phenylalanine, the CDR3 has 12 residues. Only the CDR3 part of the read is kept: 36 bases, read in frame from the first base. TCRbeta CDR3 regions were amplified from genomic DNA using the immunoSEQ Assay, a bias-controlled multiplex PCR. The authors' pipeline ran thus. The number of nucleated cells in each sample was estimated by amplification of reference gene primers within the assay. To quantify the absolute abundance of each unique TCRbeta CDR3 rearrangement, sequence reads were collapsed and filtered. For each sample, productive Simpson clonality was calculated as the square root of Simpson's diversity index across productive rearrangements. TCRdb retrieved this table from immuneACCESS and kept in-frame rearrangements only. Not all clones are present; in checked studies, unresolved V genes account for under half, and no reason is known for the remainder. V, J and clone size are those of that table, while D and trimming were read from the DNA. The sample table holds a few hundred thousand clones, of which roughly 85% were seen once. The top ten clonotypes cover over 2% of the sample.

One collaborating source in Seattle enrolled patients while the patients were actively infected and followed the patients over time throughout the course of disease. The collaborating institutions used their own protocols to collect whole blood in K2EDTA tubes. For TCRbeta analysis, collaborator samples were shipped as frozen whole blood, as isolated PBMCs, or as DNA extracted from either sample type. Overall study outcomes, separate from this receptor: Clinical and demographic metadata were provided uncurated, with the amount varying by source and participant.

Comment on this clone: The specificity of this receptor is unknown. No much larger clonotype is one base removed from it; base qualities were not supplied.

Recombination joined TRBV6-1 with TRBJ1-2; no D gene can be assigned with confidence. The source of this sequence is a woman between 70 and 85 years old with COVID-19, enrolled during active disease. The source material was peripheral blood. The CDR3 reads CASSENSYGYTF. The DNA sequence follows: TGTGCCAGCAGTGAGAACAGCTATGGCTACACCTTC.